These 12 T cell receptor beta chains were all obtained from the same sample, sequenced in a study of blood T cell repertoires in COVID-19. The protocol was immunoSEQ multiplex PCR, while the TCRdb copy is restricted to in-frame clones and leaves out a portion. The data contain about 260,000 clones, around 90% of them singletons. Sequenced sample: PBMCs or T cells enriched from blood (not recorded which). These receptors originate from a man aged 40-49 years who had been exposed to COVID-19.

This clone was seen a single time. This chain uses TRBV30 with TRBJ2-7; 11 bases match TRBD2. Trimming removed 3 bases from V and 1 base from J; junction bases left unmatched: 5. This CDR3 region has 15 residues. Germline CDR1 is GTSNPN and CDR2 is SVGIG (reference sequence). In DNA, the CDR3 is TGTGCCTGGAGATCGACTAGCGGGACATCCTACGAGCAGTACTTC. Encoded protein: CAWRSTSGTSYEQYF.

This chain uses TRBV15 with TRBJ2-7, with 8 bases aligning to TRBD2. J was trimmed by 3 bases and V by 4 bases; bases with no gene match: 14. The CDR3 is 17 residues long. Germline CDR1 LNHNV, CDR2 YYDKDF (reference sequence). CDR3 loop: CATSTTSGSPWGYEQYF. In DNA, the CDR3 is TGTGCCACCAGCACCACTAGCGGTTCACCCTGGGGCTACGAGCAGTACTTC. The full variable domain, completed using reference TRBV15 and TRBJ2-7, is DAMVIQNPRYQVTQFGKPVTLSCSQTLNHNVMYWYQQKSSQAPKLLFHYYDKDFNNEADTPDNFQSRRPNTSFCFLDIRSPGLGDTAMYLCATSTTSGSPWGYEQYFGPGTRLTVT.

This clone has a single count. The chain joins TRBV21-1 to TRBJ1-5; the table calls TRBD1, which could not be checked here. TRBV21-1 corresponds to a pseudogene. This CDR3 has 15 residues. The CDR3 is CASSNRDRGRQPQHF. CDR3 bases: TGTGCCAGCAGCAACCGGGACAGGGGGCGTCAGCCCCAGCATTTT.

The V gene is TRBV11-2, the J gene TRBJ2-5; D gene ambiguous. This CDR3 is 13 amino acids long. CDR1 SGHAT and CDR2 FQNNGV come from the germline V gene. V was cut by 2 bases and J by 3 bases, with 7 bases left in between. CDR3 DNA sequence: TGTGCCAGCAGCTTAAGAATAGAAGAGACCCAGTACTTC. Translated, it gives CASSLRIEETQYF.

The chain is built from TRBV10-3 and TRBJ2-1; 12 bases are a match to TRBD1. Germline CDR1 is ENHRY and CDR2 is SYGVKD. The length of the CDR3 is 14 residues. V was clipped by 6 bases and J by 10 bases; unmatched bases: 7. DNA of the CDR3: TGTGCCATCAGGACGGGACAGGGGGCGCGGGAGCAGTTCTTC. This sequence encodes CAIRTGQGAREQFF.

The chain combines TRBV4-1 with TRBJ2-1; the match to TRBD2 covers 8 bases. Germline V gene sequence: CDR1 MGHRA, CDR2 YSYEKL. Trimming cost V 3 bases and J 10 bases; bases outside gene matches: 17. The CDR3 runs to 17 residues. The CDR3 DNA sequence: TGCGCCAGCAGCCATCCCAGCGGGAGAGGGGCCTCTTGGGAGCAGTTCTTC. Encoded protein: CASSHPSGRGASWEQFF.

V gene TRBV7-3 combines with J gene TRBJ2-7, with TRBD1 matching 7 bases. Germline V gene lookup returns CDR1 SGHTA and CDR2 FQGTGA. The V and J ends lost 4 bases and 6 bases, in that order; junction bases with no gene match: 3. This CDR3 has 12 amino acids. The CDR3 nucleotides read TGTGCCAGCAGCTCCACAGGGGTCGAGCAGTACTTC. It translates to CASSSTGVEQYF.

This chain connects TRBV5-1 to TRBJ1-1; TRBD1 might be the D (6 bases). V gave up 4 bases and J gave up 0 bases, with 10 bases separating them. The CDR3 has 14 amino acids. The germline V gene encodes CDR1 SGHRS and CDR2 YFSETQ. CDR3 loop: CASSPDRMNTEAFF. DNA of the CDR3: TGCGCCAGCAGCCCCGACAGGATGAACACTGAAGCTTTCTTT.

The chain employs TRBV11-2 and TRBJ2-3, with D unclear. The CDR3 has 11 residues. Looked up from germline, CDR1 is SGHAT and CDR2 is FQNNGV. V was trimmed by 7 bases and J by 6 bases, leaving 8 bases between them. CDR3 bases: TGTGCCAGCACCTCAGTCGATACGCAGTATTTT. Its translation is CASTSVDTQYF.

This clone occurred a few times. This CDR3 is CASSKGPGPQETQYF. CDR3 coding DNA: TGTGCCAGCAGCAAGGGGCCCGGGCCCCAAGAGACCCAGTACTTC. The chain employs TRBV11-3 and TRBJ2-5, with D perhaps TRBD1 (5 bases). The CDR3 is 15 amino acids. CDR1 is SGHNT, CDR2 YENEEA, per germline. Deletions cut 5 bases from V and 1 base from J, with 14 bases between.

The chain combines TRBV2 with TRBJ2-7; D might be TRBD2 (6 bases). CDR1 is SNHLY, CDR2 FYNNEI, per germline. CDR3 length equals 14 residues. The V end lost 4 bases, the J end lost 7 bases, and 17 bases lay between the germline ends. The CDR3 region has the DNA TGTGCCAGCAGTGCCTTACGACTAGTACTTGAGCAGTACTTC. Encoded protein: CASSALRLVLEQYF.

The chain's CDR3 is CASSSLNEKLFF. The CDR3 DNA follows: TGTGCCAGCAGTTCTTTGAATGAAAAACTGTTTTTT. V and J are TRBV7-9 and TRBJ1-4; no definite D call. This CDR3 has 12 amino acids. Germline V gives CDR1 SEHNR, CDR2 FQNEAQ (reference sequence). V lost 6 bases and J 5 bases, leaving 7 bases between the germline ends.